This T cell receptor (beta chain) was sequenced for a study of cytomegalovirus exposure and HLA in healthy donors listed by TCRdb under 2017. Regarding the complete study: An earlier analysis of about 530 of the donors reported 250 to 300 Gb of sequence data and 90 million to 120 million unique TCR beta sequences obtained from roughly 180 million T cells. Every discovery cohort repertoire had been produced on one sequencing platform. The study aimed to test whether signatures of past pathogen exposure could be identified by cataloging public T cell receptors. Alongside the repertoire data, information on donor age, sex, ethnicity and CMV serostatus was compiled. Roughly 5 DR-DQ haplotypes were handled as single units for association and clustering, since linkage in the cohort was strong. The T cell repertoires of around 670 subjects were profiled by immunosequencing and related to cytomegalovirus serostatus. Among some 400 genotyped donors of the cohort, an average of approximately 240,000 unique TCR beta nucleotide sequences was sequenced per donor, of which roughly 17% were non-productive. In an earlier analysis of about 590 of the donors, high-throughput TCR beta sequencing was used to judge whether each TCR beta V gene segment behaved as functional or pseudogenic. A later analysis re-examined previously published TCR beta repertoires from around 670 donors and added high-resolution HLA genotyping to investigate patterns of TCR occurrence. Genome-wide SNP genotypes for about 60% of the roughly 670 donors were used in a later genetic analysis, which treated that subset as a discovery cohort. The genetic ancestry cluster associated with self-reported Caucasian donors included 81% of the 350 to 500 genotyped donors. Approximately 300 gigabases of sequencing data and around 88 million unique TCR sequences made up an early release that covered 500 to 650 HLA-typed donors. A separate validation cohort of 100 to 150 different subjects was used in addition to the roughly 670-subject first cohort. To predict cytomegalovirus infection status, the study combined high-throughput TCR immunosequencing, statistical association of individual TCRs with disease status, and machine learning. The number of donors typed differed by locus, with roughly 620-630 for A, B, C, DRB1 and DQB1, roughly 520 for DQA1, 600 to 610 for DPA1, and some 450 for DPB1. Class I and class II HLA loci were covered by the typing at four-digit resolution. The later analysis used no new phenotypic data to find candidate immune exposures, relying instead on TCR beta sequences and their occurrence across donors.

About this clone itself: Its antigen is currently not known. Per-base qualities were not stored, and no clone one base away is much larger.

Summary of the overall study and its limitations: In a later genetic analysis, fewer N-insertions in productive TCRs were reported among donors in an Asian-associated ancestry cluster than the roughly 700-donor mean. A further reported finding was that TCR beta sequences accurately predicted the HLA-A and HLA-B alleles for most subjects in the first cohort. Fewer than 20 rarely observed V segments, including chromosome 9 orphons, were excluded from the earlier analysis of several hundred of the donors because counts were too low. Because HLA typing was missing for some donors at each locus, association tests included only the typed subset. Some IMGT-functional V segments, including TRBV6-2 and TRBV6-3, could not be distinguished by the 87-base-pair reads and were therefore excluded. In a later analysis, HLA-associated TCR beta chains were found to be more clonally expanded and to have lower generation probabilities than equally common non-associated chains. According to the authors, the approach could potentially be generalized to other disease states and immunological phenotypes. A later analysis found that most CMV-associated TCR beta chains appeared HLA-restricted, with HLA associations seemingly driven largely by CMV exposure. According to a later analysis, parvovirus B19, influenza, CMV and Epstein-Barr virus appeared linked to several top co-occurrence clusters. While some public TCRs were present in many individuals, most TCR sequences turned up only very rarely across donors. In a later analysis, the rate of TCR association differed among HLA loci, with DRB1 alleles having the most associated TCRs and HLA-C alleles having the fewest. An association between a missense DCLRE1C variant and V-gene and J-gene trimming of TCR beta chains was found in a later genetic analysis and replicated in an independent cohort. A later analysis associated about 17,000 TCR beta sequences with specific HLA alleles at a false discovery rate of 0.05. For the cohort, immune exposure information was limited to CMV serostatus. In vitro tests confirmed that a few of the cytomegalovirus-associated TCR beta chains recognize cytomegalovirus antigens. Roughly uniform sequencing depth across donors was assumed in presence/absence analyses, although this assumption may not hold. In the study, approximately 150 TCR beta chains were listed as associated with cytomegalovirus. When HLA alleles, especially DR and DQ, strongly co-occurred, attributing TCR associations to individual alleles was difficult. An earlier analysis of approximately 570 of the donors showed that most TCR beta V segments appeared in productive rearrangements either about 87% or about 30% of the time, which broadly matched IMGT annotations. Cytomegalovirus status was reported to be diagnosed by the classifier with high specificity and sensitivity in both the original and validation cohorts. Linkage disequilibrium might explain the correlated functional status among segregating V segments, but an unknown experimental factor could not be ruled out. This cohort had only TCR beta chains sequenced, and the lack of alpha or paired-chain data limited which features could be detected. A cluster of highly shared sequence variants was judged likely to represent a technical artifact of the sequencing pipeline.

Germline trimming: 7 bases from V, 3 bases from J; junction bases outside gene matches: 12. The CDR3, cysteine through phenylalanine, is 16 amino acids long. The sequence is cut down to CDR3 DNA, 48 bases in frame from base 1. The germline V gene (reference sequence) provides CDR1 LNHDA and CDR2 SQIVND. The cohort consisted of 650 to 700 healthy bone marrow donors. At the time of sampling, every cohort member was nominally healthy, though immune exposures that went unrecorded were likely present. The donor tested CMV seropositive and was one of the 289 seropositive cohort members. A peripheral blood sample was provided by each donor, and peripheral blood mononuclear cells were used for TCR beta sequencing. Genomic DNA was extracted from the blood cell samples with the Qiagen DNeasy Blood Extraction Kit. Libraries were constructed by the immunoSEQ multiplex PCR assay. The multiplex PCR relied on a mix of 60 forward primers for TCR Vbeta segments and 13 reverse primers for TCR Jbeta segments. Amplification of the CDR3 region of rearranged TCR beta genes was performed with a multiplex PCR assay on genomic DNA. On the Illumina HiSeq System, the amplified TCR beta libraries were sequenced as 87-base-pair reads. On the study's bioinformatics: In a later analysis, around 80 million unique TCR beta chains were counted across the 690 or so repertoires, and approximately 11 million of these chains were shared by at least two donors. Raw reads were error-corrected and collapsed into unique sequences by a nearest-neighbor algorithm in which closely related sequences were merged to remove PCR and sequencing errors. CDR3 sequences were aligned to IMGT reference sequences to assign V, D and J gene segments. For a sequence to be retained, a match of at least six nucleotides to both a V gene segment and a J gene segment was required. A rearrangement was called productive if the CDR3 had no stop codons and remained in frame with V and J, and every other rearrangement was called non-productive. CDR3 was defined by IMGT convention, running from the second conserved V-encoded cysteine to the conserved J-encoded phenylalanine. In an earlier analysis of more than 550 of the donors, sequences lacking an unambiguous match to a single V gene segment were excluded. An earlier analysis of fewer than 750 of the donors called V segments functional above 56.7% productive rearrangements and segregating when the between-donor standard deviation exceeded 5%. A statistical classification framework was built to diagnose cytomegalovirus status from the catalog of TCR beta chain sequences. A later analysis assigned V and J genes by comparing TCR nucleotide sequences with IMGT/GENE-DB human TR gene sequences. The TCRdist pipeline was used in a later analysis to assign CDR3 sequences and most-parsimonious VDJ recombination scenarios. A later analysis defined each TCR beta chain by its CDR3 amino acid sequence plus V-gene family, and excluded reads lacking a unique V-gene family. To address suspected cross-contamination and a sequencing artifact, a later analysis removed 450 to 700 highly shared, low-generation-probability nucleotide sequences. For each public chain, a later analysis derived a clonal expansion index from normalized ranks of inferred template counts within each repertoire. A later analysis computed generation probabilities with a VDJ recombination model fitted to out-of-frame rearrangements, and checked the results against IGoR. In a later analysis, TCR-TCR, TCR-HLA and TCR-CMV co-occurrence was scored with hypergeometric tests, and a repertoire-size bias correction was applied to TCR pairs. False discovery rates were estimated in a later analysis by permuting HLA or CMV assignments 20 times. In a later analysis, co-occurring TCRs were grouped using DBSCAN, and TCRdist sequence similarity was added for clustering within HLA-allele-positive subsets. Repertoires with fewer than 30,000 or more than 120,000 public chains, plus five repertoires with anomalous nucleotide sharing, were excluded from co-occurrence clustering. This immuneACCESS table, as held by TCRdb, lists in-frame sequences with V and J called but not all clones. Of the missing ones, under half trace to an unresolved V gene in checked studies; the others have no known cause. V and J calls and clone size are copied from that table; D and trimming were computed from the DNA. Across this sample there are about 260,000 clones, with almost 85% seen only once. The ten largest clones represent roughly 2% of the sample.

Specimen: PBMCs. The chain is made from TRBV19 and TRBJ1-5; 7 nucleotides in the junction match TRBD1. The source of this sequence is a woman aged 40 to 50 in good health and CMV-seropositive. The DNA reads as follows: TGTGCCAGTAAGATCGGGCCGACAGGGCACAATCAGCCCCAGCATTTT. Translated, this is CASKIGPTGHNQPQHF.